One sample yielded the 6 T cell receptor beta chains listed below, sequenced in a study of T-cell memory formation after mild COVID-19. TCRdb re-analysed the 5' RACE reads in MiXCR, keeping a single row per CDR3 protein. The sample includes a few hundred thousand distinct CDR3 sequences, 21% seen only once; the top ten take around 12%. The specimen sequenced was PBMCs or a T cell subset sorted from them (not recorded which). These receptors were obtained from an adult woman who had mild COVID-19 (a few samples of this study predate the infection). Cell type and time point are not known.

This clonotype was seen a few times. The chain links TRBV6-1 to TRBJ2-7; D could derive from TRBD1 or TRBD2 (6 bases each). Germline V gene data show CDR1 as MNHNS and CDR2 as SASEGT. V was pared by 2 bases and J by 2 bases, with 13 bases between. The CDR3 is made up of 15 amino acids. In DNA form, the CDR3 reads TGTGCCAGCAGTGAATATGGGGGGCTCCCCTACGAGCAGTACTTC. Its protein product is CASSEYGGLPYEQYF.

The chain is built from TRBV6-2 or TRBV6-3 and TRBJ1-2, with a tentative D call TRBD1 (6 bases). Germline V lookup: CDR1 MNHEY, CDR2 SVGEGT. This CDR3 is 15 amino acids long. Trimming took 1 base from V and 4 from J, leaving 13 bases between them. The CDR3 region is CASSYWDKGGYGYTF. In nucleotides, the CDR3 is TGTGCCAGCAGTTACTGGGACAAAGGCGGCTATGGCTACACCTTC.

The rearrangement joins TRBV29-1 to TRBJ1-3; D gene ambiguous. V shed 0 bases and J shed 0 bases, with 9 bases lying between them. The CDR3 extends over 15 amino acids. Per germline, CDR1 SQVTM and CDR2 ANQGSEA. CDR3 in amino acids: CSVEDKFRSGNTIYF. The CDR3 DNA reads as TGCAGCGTTGAAGATAAATTTCGCTCTGGAAACACCATATATTTT.

CDR3 sequence reads: CASSQRGRDEQYF. As DNA, the CDR3 is TGTGCCAGCAGCCAACGCGGGAGGGACGAGCAGTACTTC. The chain links TRBV3-1 to TRBJ2-7; 9 nucleotides match TRBD2. V was clipped by 2 bases and J by 5 bases; unmatched bases: 1. CDR3 length: 13 residues. Germline CDR1 is LGHDT and CDR2 is YNNKEL (reference sequence).

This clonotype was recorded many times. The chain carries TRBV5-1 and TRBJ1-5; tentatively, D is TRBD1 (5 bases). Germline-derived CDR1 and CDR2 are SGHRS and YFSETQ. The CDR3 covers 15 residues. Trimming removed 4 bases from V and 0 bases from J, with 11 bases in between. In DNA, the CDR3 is TGCGCCAGCAGCCCGGAGGGGTATAGCAATCAGCCCCAGCATTTT. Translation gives CASSPEGYSNQPQHF.

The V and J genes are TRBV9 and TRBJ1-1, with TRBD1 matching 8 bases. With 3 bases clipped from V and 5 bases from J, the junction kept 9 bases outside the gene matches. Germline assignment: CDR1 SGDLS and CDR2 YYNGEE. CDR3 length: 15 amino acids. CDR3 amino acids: CASSEQSGGWTEAFF. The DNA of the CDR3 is TGTGCCAGCAGCGAGCAATCAGGGGGCTGGACTGAAGCTTTCTTT.